This T cell receptor (beta chain) stems from a study of T cell repertoires in ileal Crohn's disease. Eligibility required adulthood, ileal or ileocolonic Crohn's disease and indicated ileocolonic resection. Data came from immunoSEQ multiplex PCR; TCRdb stores just in-frame clones and leaves some out. The sample holds roughly 11,000 clones, about 70% seen once. This CDR3 comprises 14 residues. The V gene end was trimmed by 5 bases and the J gene end by 5 bases; junction bases not matched to a gene: 8. Germline-derived CDR1 and CDR2 are SSHAT and FNYEAQ (reference sequence). Material: ileal tissue. The rearrangement links TRBV7-7 to TRBJ2-7; 8 bases agree with TRBD1. The sequence came from an adult with Crohn's disease. In DNA form, the CDR3 reads TGTGCCAGCAGCCCATCTCCAGGGGGCCACGAGCAGTACTTC. It encodes CASSPSPGGHEQYF.